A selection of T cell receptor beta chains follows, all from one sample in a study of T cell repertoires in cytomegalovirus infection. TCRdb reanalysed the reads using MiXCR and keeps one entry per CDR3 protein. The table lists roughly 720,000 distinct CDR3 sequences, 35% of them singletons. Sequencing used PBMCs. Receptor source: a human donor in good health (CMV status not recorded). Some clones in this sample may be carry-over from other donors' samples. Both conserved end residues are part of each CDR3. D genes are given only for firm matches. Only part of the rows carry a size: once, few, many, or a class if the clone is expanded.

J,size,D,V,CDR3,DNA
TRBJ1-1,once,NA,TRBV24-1,CATAGNTEAFF,TGTGCCACCGCCGGGAACACTGAAGCTTTCTTT
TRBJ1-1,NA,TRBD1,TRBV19,CASSATGAGEAFF,TGTGCCAGTAGTGCCACAGGGGCGGGTGAAGCTTTCTTT
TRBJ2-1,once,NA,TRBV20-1,CSAPPMTDQYNEQFF,TGCAGTGCTCCCCCCATGACAGACCAGTACAATGAGCAGTTCTTC
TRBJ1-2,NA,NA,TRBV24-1,CATSQGLAPNYGYTF,TGTGCCACCAGTCAGGGCCTGGCCCCAAACTATGGCTACACCTTC
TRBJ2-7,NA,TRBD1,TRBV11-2,CASSTYDRGKKTYEQYF,TGTGCCAGCAGCACCTATGACAGGGGAAAGAAAACCTACGAGCAGTACTTC
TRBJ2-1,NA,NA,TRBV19,CASRDHEQFF,TGTGCCAGTAGGGACCATGAGCAGTTCTTC
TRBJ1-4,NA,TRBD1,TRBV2,CASDGTGKNEKLFF,TGTGCCAGCGACGGGACAGGGAAGAATGAAAAACTGTTTTTT
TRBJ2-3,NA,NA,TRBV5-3,CASSPPDGVRTDTQYF,TGTGCCAGCAGCCCGCCCGACGGAGTGCGCACAGATACGCAGTATTTT
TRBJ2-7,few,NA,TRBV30,CAWSDASRRSEQYF,TGTGCCTGGAGTGATGCCTCAAGAAGGTCCGAGCAGTACTTC
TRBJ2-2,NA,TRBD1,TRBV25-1,CASSDTGQGTGELFF,TGTGCCAGCAGTGACACGGGACAGGGCACCGGGGAGCTGTTTTTT
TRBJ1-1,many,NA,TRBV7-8,CASSPLGQLNTEAFF,TGTGCCAGCAGCCCCCTCGGGCAGTTGAACACTGAAGCTTTCTTT
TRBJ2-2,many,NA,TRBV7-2,CASSLFEGNGELFF,TGTGCCAGCAGCTTATTTGAAGGGAACGGGGAGCTGTTTTTT
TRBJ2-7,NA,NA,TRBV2,CASSGAGGREQYF,TGTGCCAGCAGTGGGGCAGGAGGCCGCGAGCAGTACTTC
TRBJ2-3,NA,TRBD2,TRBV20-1,CSAKGLAGITDTQYF,TGCAGTGCAAAGGGACTAGCGGGTATCACAGATACGCAGTATTTT
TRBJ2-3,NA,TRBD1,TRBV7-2,CASSIRTGKAADTQYF,TGTGCCAGCAGCATCAGGACAGGGAAGGCGGCAGATACGCAGTATTTT
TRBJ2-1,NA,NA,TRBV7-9,CASSPGPTRGSYNEQFF,TGTGCCAGCAGCCCCGGACCCACCCGGGGCTCCTACAATGAGCAGTTCTTC
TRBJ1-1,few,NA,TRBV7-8,CASSLVRGGVNTEAFF,TGTGCCAGCAGCTTAGTTCGTGGGGGGGTGAACACTGAAGCTTTCTTT
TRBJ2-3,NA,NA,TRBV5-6,CASSLVLSSTDTQYF,TGTGCCAGCAGCTTGGTCCTATCCAGCACAGATACGCAGTATTTT
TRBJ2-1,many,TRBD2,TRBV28,CASSLWQRGLGNEQFF,TGTGCCAGCAGTTTATGGCAGCGGGGCCTGGGGAATGAGCAGTTCTTC
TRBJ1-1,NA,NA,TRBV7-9,CASSSRGSVGTEAFF,TGTGCCAGCAGTTCCCGAGGCTCAGTGGGCACTGAAGCTTTCTTT
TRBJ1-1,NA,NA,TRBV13,CASSLGPREAFF,TGTGCCAGCAGCTTGGGTCCTCGTGAAGCTTTCTTT
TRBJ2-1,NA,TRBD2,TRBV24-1,CATALAGDGEQFF,TGTGCCACCGCTCTGGCGGGGGATGGGGAGCAGTTCTTC
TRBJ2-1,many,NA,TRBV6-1,CASRTSEALYNEQFF,TGTGCCAGCAGGACCTCTGAGGCCCTATACAATGAGCAGTTCTTC
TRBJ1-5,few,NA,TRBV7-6,CASSPSTGNNQPQHF,TGTGCCAGCAGCCCATCTACAGGGAACAATCAGCCCCAGCATTTT
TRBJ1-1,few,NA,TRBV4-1,CASSQDPEDTEAFF,TGCGCCAGCAGCCAAGATCCCGAAGACACTGAAGCTTTCTTT
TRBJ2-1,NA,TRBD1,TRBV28,CASSSRKSGGGVGEQFF,TGTGCCAGCAGTTCCCGCAAATCAGGGGGTGGAGTTGGTGAGCAGTTCTTC
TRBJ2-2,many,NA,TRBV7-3,CASSLNQRMNTGELFF,TGTGCCAGCAGCTTAAACCAGCGGATGAACACCGGGGAGCTGTTTTTT
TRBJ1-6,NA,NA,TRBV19,CASSIRQPYNSPLHF,TGTGCCAGTAGTATTCGCCAGCCTTATAATTCACCCCTCCACTTT
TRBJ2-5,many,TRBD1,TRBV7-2,CASSPRIGQGGETQYF,TGTGCCAGCAGCCCACGGATAGGACAGGGCGGAGAGACCCAGTACTTC
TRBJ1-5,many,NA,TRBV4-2,CASSQDSNQPQHF,TGCGCCAGCAGCCAAGACAGCAATCAGCCCCAGCATTTT
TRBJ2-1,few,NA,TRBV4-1,CASSQDHGGVKNEQFF,TGCGCCAGCAGCCAAGATCATGGGGGAGTAAAGAATGAGCAGTTCTTC
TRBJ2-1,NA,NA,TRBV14,CASSQVPIYNEQFF,TGTGCCAGCAGCCAAGTTCCCATTTACAATGAGCAGTTCTTC
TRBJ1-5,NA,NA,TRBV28,CASSLYGGDQPQHF,TGTGCCAGCAGTTTATACGGCGGGGATCAGCCCCAGCATTTT
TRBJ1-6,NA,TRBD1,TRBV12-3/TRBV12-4,CASSLLRDRDSPLHF,TGTGCCAGCAGTCTACTGAGGGACAGGGATTCACCCCTCCACTTT
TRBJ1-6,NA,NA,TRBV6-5,CASSSQGYNSPLHF,TGTGCCAGCAGTTCACAGGGCTATAATTCACCCCTCCACTTT
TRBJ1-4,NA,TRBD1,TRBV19,CASNAGQGIVGKLFF,TGTGCCAGTAACGCCGGACAGGGAATTGTCGGAAAACTGTTTTTT
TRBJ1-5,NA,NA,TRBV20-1,CSARDPENPNQPQHF,TGCAGTGCTAGAGATCCGGAAAACCCCAATCAGCCCCAGCATTTT
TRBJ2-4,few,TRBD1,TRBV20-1,CSARDLGQPNIQYF,TGCAGTGCTAGAGATCTGGGACAGCCAAACATTCAGTACTTC
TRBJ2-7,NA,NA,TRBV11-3,CASSLGQGGTEQYF,TGTGCCAGCAGCTTAGGACAGGGAGGGACCGAGCAGTACTTC
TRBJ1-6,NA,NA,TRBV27,CASSLGANSYNSPLHF,TGTGCCAGCAGTTTGGGGGCAAACTCCTATAATTCACCCCTCCACTTT
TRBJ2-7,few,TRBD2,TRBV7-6,CASSSRTSGTYEQYF,TGTGCCAGCAGCTCCAGGACTAGCGGGACCTACGAGCAGTACTTC
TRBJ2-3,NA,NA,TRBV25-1,CASSEYASVGTDTQYF,TGTGCCAGCAGTGAATACGCTAGCGTCGGCACAGATACGCAGTATTTT
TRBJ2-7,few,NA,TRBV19,CASSMRDNAYEQYF,TGTGCCAGTAGTATGAGGGACAATGCCTACGAGCAGTACTTC
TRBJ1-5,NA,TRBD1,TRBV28,CASRPRQGVNQPQHF,TGTGCCAGCAGACCCCGACAGGGCGTCAATCAGCCCCAGCATTTT
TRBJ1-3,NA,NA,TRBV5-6,CASSSQPRVGNTIYF,TGTGCCAGCAGCTCCCAGCCCAGGGTTGGAAACACCATATATTTT
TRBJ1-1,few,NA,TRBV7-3,CASSPPGKEGTEAFF,TGTGCCAGCAGCCCCCCGGGGAAGGAAGGAACTGAAGCTTTCTTT
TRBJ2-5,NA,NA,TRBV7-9,CASSPPTGPYQETQYF,TGTGCCAGCAGCCCTCCCACAGGGCCATACCAAGAGACCCAGTACTTC
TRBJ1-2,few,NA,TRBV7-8,CASSFTDSGVVYGYTF,TGTGCCAGCAGCTTCACTGATAGCGGGGTAGTCTATGGCTACACCTTC
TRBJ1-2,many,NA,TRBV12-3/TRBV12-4,CASSPVEGNYGYTF,TGTGCCAGCAGTCCCGTTGAGGGGAACTATGGCTACACCTTC
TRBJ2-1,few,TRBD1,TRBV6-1,CASSSTSGTGGFREQFF,TGTGCCAGCAGTTCTACATCCGGGACAGGGGGGTTTCGGGAGCAGTTCTTC
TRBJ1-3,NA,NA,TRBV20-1,CSARDPMEAGNTIYF,TGCAGTGCTAGAGACCCGATGGAGGCCGGAAACACCATATATTTT
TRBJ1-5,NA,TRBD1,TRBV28,CASSLGTGGEPQHF,TGTGCCAGCAGTCTTGGCACAGGGGGAGAGCCCCAGCATTTT
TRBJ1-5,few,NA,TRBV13,CASSLKQVGNQPQHF,TGTGCCAGCAGCTTAAAACAGGTGGGAAATCAGCCCCAGCATTTT